These 27 T cell receptor beta chains came from one sample sequenced in a study of cytomegalovirus exposure and HLA in healthy donors. Primers: 60 Vbeta forward and 13 Jbeta reverse. Sequenced by immunoSEQ multiplex PCR; TCRdb stores in-frame clones only, minus some. The repertoire holds approximately 130,000 clones, about 85% seen once, with roughly 1.7% in the top ten. The sequencing input was PBMCs. These receptor sequences come from a boy aged 5-17 years in good health and CMV-seronegative.

The rearrangement joins TRBV7-3 to TRBJ2-3, with 10 bases matching TRBD2. The CDR3 spans 16 residues. Trimming at V came to 2 bases and at J to 3 bases, leaving 5 bases not matched to a gene. Germline V gives CDR1 SGHTA, CDR2 FQGTGA. The CDR3 region has the DNA TGTGCCAGCAGCTTAGTAGCGGGAGGAAGGACAGATACGCAGTATTTT. Its protein is CASSLVAGGRTDTQYF.

The V gene is TRBV27, the J gene TRBJ1-1; 8 nucleotides align to TRBD1. CDR3 length: 16 residues. With V trimmed by 6 bases and J by 5 bases, 14 bases remained unmatched. Germline V gene sequence: CDR1 MNHEY, CDR2 SMNVEV (reference sequence). CDR3 bases: TGTGCCAGCAGAACGACCCTTCCAGGGGGCTTGACTGAAGCTTTCTTT. Its protein is CASRTTLPGGLTEAFF.

Note on this clone: The junction does not match germline at one end; this may be a read error. The chain uses TRBV6-4 and TRBJ1-1; D is undetermined. The germline gives CDR1 MRHNA, CDR2 SNTAGT. The CDR3 totals 11 residues. The CDR3 DNA reads TGCTGCCCCCTCCGGGGCACTGAAGCTTTCTTT. Protein product: CCPLRGTEAFF.

The rearrangement uses TRBV6-5 and TRBJ2-3; weak D call: TRBD1 (5 bases). The CDR3 extends over 11 amino acids. Germline-derived CDR1 and CDR2 are MNHEY and SVGAGI. V was pared by 8 bases and J by 7 bases, with 10 bases between. For the CDR3, the DNA is TGTGCCAGCCTGGGGCTGAATACGCAGTATTTT. Protein sequence: CASLGLNTQYF.

This clone was observed once. This chain joins TRBV18 and TRBJ2-3, with TRBD2 matching 12 bases. The CDR3 is 19 amino acids. Trimming removed 1 base from V and 3 bases from J; junction bases left unmatched: 11. Looked up from germline, CDR1 is KGHSH and CDR2 is LQKENI. This chain's CDR3 is CASSPRLAGGPLVTDTQYF. The CDR3 nucleotides read TGTGCCAGCTCACCACGGCTAGCGGGAGGGCCTCTGGTAACAGATACGCAGTATTTT.

V gene TRBV5-4 combines with J gene TRBJ1-5, with D perhaps TRBD1 (5 bases). This CDR3 has 13 residues. The germline V gene encodes CDR1 SGHNT and CDR2 YYREEE (reference sequence). V lost 0 bases and J lost 7, with 8 bases in between. CDR3 DNA sequence: TGTGCCAGCAGCTTGGACGGGGGACAGCCCCAGCATTTT. It encodes CASSLDGGQPQHF.

The chain carries TRBV6-9 and TRBJ2-1, with 15 nucleotides matching TRBD2. Germline-derived CDR1 and CDR2 are MNHGY and SVAAGI. The CDR3 spans 16 residues. Trimming removed 4 bases from V and 10 bases from J; junction bases left unmatched: 8. The CDR3 DNA sequence: TGTGCCAGCAGTTCCAGGACTAGCGGGAGGGCCAAGGAGCAGTTCTTC. Its protein product is CASSSRTSGRAKEQFF.

The V and J genes are TRBV6-1 and TRBJ1-4, with D possibly matching TRBD1 (5 bases). Trimming removed 3 bases at V and 3 bases at J, with 8 bases between. CDR1 and CDR2 (germline): MNHNS, SASEGT. This CDR3 comprises 14 residues. The CDR3 DNA reads TGTGCCAGCAGTGACCGGGACTCTAATGAAAAACTGTTTTTT. It translates to CASSDRDSNEKLFF.

V and J are TRBV7-2 and TRBJ2-1, with unresolved D. This CDR3 is built from 11 residues. The V gene lost 6 bases and the J gene lost 3 bases, with 3 bases spanning the gap. The germline CDR1 and CDR2 sequences are SGHTA and FQGNSA. The CDR3, as DNA: TGTGCCAGCAGATACTACAATGAGCAGTTCTTC. It is translated as CASRYYNEQFF.

The rearrangement uses TRBV7-3 and TRBJ2-1; 11 bases fit TRBD2. The V gene end was trimmed by 5 bases and the J gene end by 1 base; junction bases not matched to a gene: 16. The CDR3 consists of 20 residues. CDR1 is SGHTA, CDR2 FQGTGA, per germline. The CDR3 sequence: CASSLRTGTSGPRSYNEQFF. CDR3 coding DNA: TGTGCCAGCAGCCTAAGAACCGGGACTAGCGGCCCCAGGTCCTACAATGAGCAGTTCTTC.

V and J are TRBV10-1 and TRBJ2-7; TRBD1 agrees at 7 bases. With 6 bases clipped from V and 7 bases from J, the junction kept 15 bases outside the gene matches. Germline CDR1 WNHNN, CDR2 SYGVQD (reference sequence). This CDR3 contains 15 residues. CDR3 bases: TGCGCCAGCAGGACTCCGGGACAGAGACTTTGGGAGCAGTACTTC. It yields the protein CASRTPGQRLWEQYF.

J is TRBJ2-1 and V is TRBV27, with TRBD2 as a possible D gene (5 bases). The germline CDR1 and CDR2 sequences are MNHEY and SMNVEV (reference sequence). V was pared by 6 bases and J by 7 bases, with 13 bases between. CDR3 length equals 13 residues. CDR3 sequence (DNA): TGTGCCAGCAGGAGGGCCGGAGGAAATGAGCAGTTCTTC. This translates into CASRRAGGNEQFF.

The V call is TRBV19, the J call TRBJ2-5, with a weak D call TRBD1 (6 bases). V was trimmed by 4 bases and J by 7 bases, leaving 19 bases between them. The germline gives CDR1 LNHDA, CDR2 SQIVND (reference sequence). The CDR3 length is 15 residues. In DNA, the CDR3 is TGTGCCAGTAGTACTACAGGGCCCCGGGCCGGGACCCAGTACTTC. It is translated as CASSTTGPRAGTQYF.

V usage is TRBV5-5 and J usage is TRBJ2-2; TRBD1 might be the D (5 bases). Germline CDR1 reads SGHKS; CDR2 reads YYEKEE (reference sequence). Trimming shortened V by 2 bases and J by 9 bases, and 8 bases separated the two germline ends. The length of the CDR3 is 12 residues. The CDR3 sequence is CASSLGERELFF. CDR3 DNA: TGTGCCAGCAGCTTAGGGGAACGGGAGCTGTTTTTT.

V usage is TRBV9 and J usage is TRBJ2-7; the match to TRBD2 covers 11 bases. V shed 1 base and J 3 bases; nucleotides not matched to a gene: 3. This CDR3 comprises 15 residues. Germline lookup yields CDR1 SGDLS and CDR2 YYNGEE. The CDR3 DNA reads as TGTGCCAGCAGCGTAAGCGGGACTAGCGGCTACGAGCAGTACTTC. Its protein is CASSVSGTSGYEQYF.

The rearrangement uses TRBV10-3 and TRBJ1-4, with D maybe TRBD1 (5 bases). Germline V gene data show CDR1 as ENHRY and CDR2 as SYGVKD. Trimming took 3 bases from V and 4 from J, leaving 9 bases between them. This CDR3 has 14 amino acids. CDR3: CAISDDSSNEKLFF. The CDR3 region has the DNA TGTGCCATCAGTGACGACAGTAGTAATGAAAAACTGTTTTTT.

This clone was counted once. This chain links TRBV7-2 with TRBJ1-6, with 9 nucleotides matching TRBD1. The CDR3 contains 17 residues. Trimming at V came to 4 bases and at J to 7 bases, leaving 11 bases not matched to a gene. The germline CDR1 and CDR2 sequences are SGHTA and FQGNSA. Here the CDR3 reads CASSSGTGSFLNSPLHF. The DNA for the CDR3 is TGTGCCAGCAGCTCCGGGACAGGGTCATTTTTGAATTCACCCCTCCACTTT.

On this clone: The same CDR3 also results from other DNA sequences found in this sample. The chain links TRBV9 to TRBJ2-3; TRBD2 matches at 12 bases. The CDR3 covers 17 residues. Per germline, CDR1 SGDLS and CDR2 YYNGEE. After removal of 0 bases from V and 6 bases from J, the junction contained 8 bases not matched to a gene. CDR3 in amino acids: CASSVGASGGAADTQYF. CDR3 sequence (DNA): TGTGCCAGCAGCGTAGGAGCTAGCGGGGGGGCCGCGGATACGCAGTATTTT.

V is TRBV5-1 and J is TRBJ2-7; no firm D call. The CDR3 consists of 15 residues. V lost 3 bases, J lost 2 bases, and 15 bases lay in between. Germline V lookup: CDR1 SGHRS, CDR2 YFSETQ. The CDR3 DNA follows: TGCGCCAGCAGCTACGATCATCTTGGGCCCTACGAGCAGTACTTC. This translates into CASSYDHLGPYEQYF.

The chain uses TRBV23-1 and TRBJ2-7; a weak D match, TRBD2 (6 bases). TRBV23-1 falls under the ORF class, with uncertain function. The V and J ends lost 0 bases and 3 bases respectively, with 6 bases between them. The CDR3 sequence is 13 residues long. The CDR3 sequence is CASSQSGGYEQYF. The CDR3, as DNA: TGCGCCAGCAGTCAATCGGGGGGCTACGAGCAGTACTTC.

This clone was observed a few times. The chain employs TRBV5-8 and TRBJ1-2, with a weak D call TRBD1 (5 bases). Trimming left V 0 bases short and J 4 bases short, with 10 bases between. The length of the CDR3 is 14 residues. Germline assignment: CDR1 SGHTS and CDR2 YDEGEE. The CDR3 coding sequence is TGTGCCAGCAGCTTGGCGCAGGGTAGCTATGGCTACACCTTC. Translated, it gives CASSLAQGSYGYTF.

V and J are TRBV30 and TRBJ2-5; 7 bases line up with TRBD2. Germline assignment: CDR1 GTSNPN and CDR2 SVGIG (reference sequence). V gave up 5 bases and J gave up 1 base; unmatched junction bases: 7. The CDR3 loop spans 14 amino acids. As DNA, the CDR3 is TGTGCCTGGGGGGAGGGGAATTTCCAAGAGACCCAGTACTTC. It translates to CAWGEGNFQETQYF.

The chain is built from TRBV4-1 and TRBJ2-3, with TRBD1 as a possible D gene (5 bases). Germline V CDR1 and CDR2: MGHRA, YSYEKL. Between the trimmed V and J ends, which lost 2 bases and 6 bases, there was a span of 15 bases. This CDR3 spans 15 amino acids. The DNA of the CDR3 is TGCGCCAGCAGCCAATTAGGGGCATCCGCGGATACGCAGTATTTT. It codes for CASSQLGASADTQYF.

The chain has TRBV19 and TRBJ2-7, with a weak D call TRBD1 (6 bases). Germline values: CDR1 LNHDA, CDR2 SQIVND (reference sequence). There are 14 residues in the CDR3. V was cut by 3 bases and J by 0 bases, with 9 bases left in between. This chain's CDR3 is CASSMTGLSYEQYF. CDR3 bases: TGTGCCAGTAGTATGACAGGTCTCTCCTACGAGCAGTACTTC.

The genes are TRBV5-4 and TRBJ2-1, with 7 nucleotides matching TRBD2. There are 15 residues in the CDR3. Germline V gene data show CDR1 as SGHNT and CDR2 as YYREEE (reference sequence). Trimming cost V 3 bases and J 7 bases; bases outside gene matches: 10. The CDR3 here is CASSSRGDPLNEQFF. For the CDR3, the DNA is TGTGCCAGCAGCTCACGGGGGGATCCTTTAAATGAGCAGTTCTTC. Using reference TRBV5-4 and TRBJ2-1 for the parts outside the CDR3, the full variable domain is ETGVTQSPTHLIKTRGQQVTLRCSSQSGHNTVSWYQQALGQGPQFIFQYYREEENGRGNFPPRFSGLQFPNYSSELNVNALELDDSALYLCASSSRGDPLNEQFFGPGTRLTVL.

This chain joins TRBV2 and TRBJ1-5; D is uncertain. This CDR3 is 14 amino acids long. Germline CDR1 is SNHLY and CDR2 is FYNNEI. The ends were cut back, 4 bases at V and 2 bases at J, with 9 bases in the middle. The CDR3 nucleotides are TGTGCCAGCAGTGCGGGGTATGGCAATCAGCCCCAGCATTTT. Its protein product is CASSAGYGNQPQHF. Filled out from reference TRBV2 and TRBJ1-5, the complete variable domain reads EPEVTQTPSHQVTQMGQEVILRCVPISNHLYFYWYRQILGQKVEFLVSFYNNEISEKSEIFDDQFSVERPDGSNFTLKIRSTKLEDSAMYFCASSAGYGNQPQHFGDGTRLSIL.

In this sample, this clone turned up once. This chain uses TRBV6-5 with TRBJ2-4; D is unresolved. The CDR3 covers 14 residues. The V end was cut by 4 bases, the J end by 0 bases, with 7 bases between. The V gene's germline CDR1 is MNHEY and CDR2 SVGAGI. CDR3 DNA: TGTGCCAGCAGTTCTCCACTAGCCAAAAACATTCAGTACTTC. This sequence encodes CASSSPLAKNIQYF.